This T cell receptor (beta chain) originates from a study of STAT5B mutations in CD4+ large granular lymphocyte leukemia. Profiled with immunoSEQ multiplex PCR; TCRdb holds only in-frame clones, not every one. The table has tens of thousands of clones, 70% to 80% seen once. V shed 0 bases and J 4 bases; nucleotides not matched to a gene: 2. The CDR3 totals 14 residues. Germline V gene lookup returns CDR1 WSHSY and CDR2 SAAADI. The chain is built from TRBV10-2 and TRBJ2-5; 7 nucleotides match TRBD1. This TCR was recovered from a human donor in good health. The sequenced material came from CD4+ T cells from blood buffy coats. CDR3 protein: CASSESGGPETQYF. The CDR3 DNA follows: TGCGCCAGCAGTGAGTCAGGGGGCCCAGAGACCCAGTACTTC.